Detailed here is one TCR beta chain. Its antigen remains unknown. The PCR was carried out with 60 Vbeta primers and 13 Jbeta primers. Sequencing was performed with immunoSEQ multiplex PCR; in TCRdb, only in-frame clones are kept and a portion is missing. The sample yields some 60,000 clones, around 82% seen once. The data are from a study of cytomegalovirus exposure and HLA in healthy donors. The overall study: As an earlier analysis found, roughly 170 million T cells yielded about 100 million unique TCR beta sequences.

General study results and limits: Reports state that TCR beta sequences accurately predicted most subjects' HLA-A and HLA-B alleles. TCR beta V- and J-gene trimming, according to a later analysis, was linked to a missense DCLRE1C variant.

Germline CDR1 SEHNR, CDR2 FQNEAQ (reference sequence). V was cut by 5 bases and J by 4 bases, with 17 bases left in between. The CDR3 spans 15 residues. This sequence was found in a male donor in good health and CMV-seronegative. The source material was PBMCs. This sequence joins TRBV7-9 and TRBJ1-2; no clear D gene. For the CDR3, the DNA is TGTGCCAGCAGCCCCCGAAATTATGTCGGCTATGGCTACACCTTC. Its protein is CASSPRNYVGYGYTF.